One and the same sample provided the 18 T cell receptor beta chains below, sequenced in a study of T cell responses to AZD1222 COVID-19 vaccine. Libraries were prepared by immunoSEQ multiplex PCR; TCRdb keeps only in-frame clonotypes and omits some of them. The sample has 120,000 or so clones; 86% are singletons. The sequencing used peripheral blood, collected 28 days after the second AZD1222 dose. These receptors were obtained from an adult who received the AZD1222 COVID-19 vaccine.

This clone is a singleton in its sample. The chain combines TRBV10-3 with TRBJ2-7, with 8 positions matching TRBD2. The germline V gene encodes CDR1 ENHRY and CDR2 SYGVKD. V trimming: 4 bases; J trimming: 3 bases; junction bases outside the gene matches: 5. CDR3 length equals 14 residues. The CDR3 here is CAISGLAGVYEQYF. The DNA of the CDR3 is TGTGCCATCAGTGGTCTAGCGGGCGTCTACGAGCAGTACTTC.

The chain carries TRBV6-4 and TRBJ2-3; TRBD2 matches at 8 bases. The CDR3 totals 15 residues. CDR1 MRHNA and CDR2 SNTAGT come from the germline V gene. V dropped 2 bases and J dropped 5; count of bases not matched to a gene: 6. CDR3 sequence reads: CASSDRGGEGDTQYF. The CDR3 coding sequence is TGTGCCAGCAGTGACCGGGGGGGAGAGGGAGATACGCAGTATTTT.

In nucleotides, the CDR3 is TGTGCCAGCAGAATTTGGGGGGAGCTGTTTTTT. It codes for CASRIWGELFF. The rearrangement links TRBV6-5 to TRBJ2-2; D gene unclear. CDR1 and CDR2 from the germline V gene are MNHEY and SVGAGI. Trimming cost V 6 bases and J 8 bases, with 7 bases left between them. The CDR3 length is 11 residues.

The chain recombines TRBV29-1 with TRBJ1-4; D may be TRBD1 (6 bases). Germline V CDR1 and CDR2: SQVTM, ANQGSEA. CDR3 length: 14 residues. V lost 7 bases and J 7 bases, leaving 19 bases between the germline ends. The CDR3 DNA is TGCAGCGCCACCCCCGGACAGCGGGGTGAAAAACTGTTTTTT. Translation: CSATPGQRGEKLFF.

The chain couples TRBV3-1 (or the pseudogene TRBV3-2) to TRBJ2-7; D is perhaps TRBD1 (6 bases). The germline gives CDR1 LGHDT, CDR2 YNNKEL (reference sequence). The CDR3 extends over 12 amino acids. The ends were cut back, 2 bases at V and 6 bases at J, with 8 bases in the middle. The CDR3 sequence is CASSQNRVEQYF. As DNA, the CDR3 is TGTGCCAGCAGCCAAAACAGGGTCGAGCAGTACTTC.

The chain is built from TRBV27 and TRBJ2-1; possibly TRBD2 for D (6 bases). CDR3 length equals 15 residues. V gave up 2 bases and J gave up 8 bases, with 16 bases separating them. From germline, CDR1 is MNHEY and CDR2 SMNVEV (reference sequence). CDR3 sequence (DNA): TGTGCCAGCAGTTTAAGTCTAGCGCCCACATATGAGCAGTTCTTC. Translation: CASSLSLAPTYEQFF.

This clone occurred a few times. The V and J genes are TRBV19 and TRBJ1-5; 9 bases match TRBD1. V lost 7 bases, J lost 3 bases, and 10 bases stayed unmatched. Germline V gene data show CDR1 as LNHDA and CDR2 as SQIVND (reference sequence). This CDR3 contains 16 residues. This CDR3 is CASKEQGAGNNQPQHF. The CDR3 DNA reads TGTGCCAGTAAAGAACAGGGGGCGGGAAACAATCAGCCCCAGCATTTT. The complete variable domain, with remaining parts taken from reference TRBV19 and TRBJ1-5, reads DGGITQSPKYLFRKEGQNVTLSCEQNLNHDAMYWYRQDPGQGLRLIYYSQIVNDFQKGDIAEGYSVSREKKESFPLTVTSAQKNPTAFYLCASKEQGAGNNQPQHFGDGTRLSIL.

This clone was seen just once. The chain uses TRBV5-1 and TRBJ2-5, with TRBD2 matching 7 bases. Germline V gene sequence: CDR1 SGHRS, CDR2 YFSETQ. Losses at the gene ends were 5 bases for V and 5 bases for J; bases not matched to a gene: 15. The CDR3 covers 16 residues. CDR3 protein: CASRPGGGGLMETQYF. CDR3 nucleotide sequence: TGCGCCAGCAGGCCTGGTGGGGGAGGGCTTATGGAGACCCAGTACTTC.

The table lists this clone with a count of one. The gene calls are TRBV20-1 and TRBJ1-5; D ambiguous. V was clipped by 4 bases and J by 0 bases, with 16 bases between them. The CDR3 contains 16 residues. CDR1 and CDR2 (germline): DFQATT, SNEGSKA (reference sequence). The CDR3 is CSAIDEGSYSNQPQHF. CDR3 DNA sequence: TGCAGTGCTATTGATGAGGGCTCTTATAGCAATCAGCCCCAGCATTTT.

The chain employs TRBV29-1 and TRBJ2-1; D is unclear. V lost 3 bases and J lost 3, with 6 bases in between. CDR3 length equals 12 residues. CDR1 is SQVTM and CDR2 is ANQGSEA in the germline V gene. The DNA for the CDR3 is TGCAGCGTTGATGCAGACTACAATGAGCAGTTCTTC. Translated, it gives CSVDADYNEQFF.

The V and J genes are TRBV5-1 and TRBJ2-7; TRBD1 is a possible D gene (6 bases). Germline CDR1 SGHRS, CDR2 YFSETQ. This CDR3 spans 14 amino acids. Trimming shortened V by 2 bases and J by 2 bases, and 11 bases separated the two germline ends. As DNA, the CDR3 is TGCGCCAGCAGCTTCGACAGGACCGCCTACGAGCAGTACTTC. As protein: CASSFDRTAYEQYF.

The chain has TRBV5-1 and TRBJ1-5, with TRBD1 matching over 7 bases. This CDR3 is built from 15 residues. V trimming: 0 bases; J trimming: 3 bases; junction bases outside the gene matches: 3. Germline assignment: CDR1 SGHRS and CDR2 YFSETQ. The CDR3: CASSLEGQNNQPQHF. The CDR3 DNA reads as TGCGCCAGCAGCTTGGAGGGACAGAACAATCAGCCCCAGCATTTT.

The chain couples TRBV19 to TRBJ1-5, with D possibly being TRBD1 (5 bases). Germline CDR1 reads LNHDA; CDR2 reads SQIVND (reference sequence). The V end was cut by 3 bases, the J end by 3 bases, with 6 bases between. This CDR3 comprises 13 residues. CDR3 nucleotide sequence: TGTGCCAGTAGTATGGGGGACAATCAGCCCCAGCATTTT. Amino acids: CASSMGDNQPQHF. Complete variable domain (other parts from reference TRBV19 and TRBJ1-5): DGGITQSPKYLFRKEGQNVTLSCEQNLNHDAMYWYRQDPGQGLRLIYYSQIVNDFQKGDIAEGYSVSREKKESFPLTVTSAQKNPTAFYLCASSMGDNQPQHFGDGTRLSIL.

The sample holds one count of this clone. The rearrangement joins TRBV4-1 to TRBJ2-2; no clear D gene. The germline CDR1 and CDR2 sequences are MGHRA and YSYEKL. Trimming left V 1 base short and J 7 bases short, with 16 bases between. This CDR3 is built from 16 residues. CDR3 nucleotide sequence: TGCGCCAGCAGCCAAGTAAATCTCGTTACCTACGGGGAGCTGTTTTTT. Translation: CASSQVNLVTYGELFF.

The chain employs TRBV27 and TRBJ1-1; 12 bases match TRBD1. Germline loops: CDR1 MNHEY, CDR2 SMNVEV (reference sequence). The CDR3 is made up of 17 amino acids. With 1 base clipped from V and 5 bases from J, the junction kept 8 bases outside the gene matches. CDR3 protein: CASSLWVGQGAGTEAFF. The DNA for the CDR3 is TGTGCCAGCAGTTTATGGGTGGGACAGGGGGCTGGAACTGAAGCTTTCTTT.

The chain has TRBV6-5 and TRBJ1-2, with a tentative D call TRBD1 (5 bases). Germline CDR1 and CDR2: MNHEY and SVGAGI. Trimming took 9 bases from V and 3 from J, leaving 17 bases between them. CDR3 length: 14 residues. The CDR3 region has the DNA TGTGCCAGTATGGACCACCTGGGGGACTATGGCTACACCTTC. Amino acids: CASMDHLGDYGYTF.

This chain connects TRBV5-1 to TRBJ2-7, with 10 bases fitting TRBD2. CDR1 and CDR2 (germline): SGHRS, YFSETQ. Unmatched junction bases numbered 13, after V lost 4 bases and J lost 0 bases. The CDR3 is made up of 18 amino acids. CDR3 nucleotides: TGCGCCAGCAGCCAGTCCTTAGCGGGGGGTCACCGCTCCTACGAGCAGTACTTC. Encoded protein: CASSQSLAGGHRSYEQYF.

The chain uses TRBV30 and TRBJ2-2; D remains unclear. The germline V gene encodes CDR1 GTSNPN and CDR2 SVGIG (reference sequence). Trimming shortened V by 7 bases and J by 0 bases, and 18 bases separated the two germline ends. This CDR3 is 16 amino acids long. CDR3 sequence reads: CASTSRRRTNTGELFF. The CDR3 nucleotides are TGTGCCTCGACCTCCAGGCGACGGACGAACACCGGGGAGCTGTTTTTT. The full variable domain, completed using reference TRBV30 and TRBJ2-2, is SQTIHQWPATLVQPVGSPLSLECTVEGTSNPNLYWYRQAAGRGLQLLFYSVGIGQISSEVPQNLSASRPQDRQFILSSKKLLLSDSGFYLCASTSRRRTNTGELFFGEGSRLTVL.